The 20 T cell receptor beta chains below come from one sample, sequenced in a study of CD8+CD57+ T cells in acquired aplastic anemia. Selection for sequencing was limited to patients who had shown CD8+CD57+ cell expansion by flow cytometry. TCR beta VDJ and CDR3 were profiled, and genomic DNA was the template. Each CDR3 protein gets one entry after TCRdb re-called the reads with MiXCR. Of over 150,000 distinct CDR3 sequences in the sample, 45% to 55% were seen once. The sequenced sample consisted of sorted CD4+, CD8+, or CD8+CD57+ T cells (not recorded which) from PBMCs. Receptor source: a human donor with aplastic anemia.

V and J are TRBV5-6 and TRBJ1-4; D unclear. CDR3 length: 14 amino acids. Germline loops: CDR1 SGHDT, CDR2 YYEEEE. Trimming left V 5 bases short and J 5 bases short, with 13 bases between. The DNA for the CDR3 is TGTGCCAGCAGACCACAATTTCGGAATGAAAAACTGTTTTTT. Translation gives CASRPQFRNEKLFF. The whole variable domain, filled in from reference TRBV5-6 and TRBJ1-4, reads DAGVTQSPTHLIKTRGQQVTLRCSPKSGHDTVSWYQQALGQGPQFIFQYYEEEERQRGNFPDRFSGHQFPNYSSELNVNALLLGDSALYLCASRPQFRNEKLFFGSGTQLSVL.

The CDR3 protein is CSAIGHPFNGYTF. CDR3 coding DNA: TGCAGTGCGATAGGTCATCCCTTCAATGGCTACACCTTC. This chain uses TRBV20-1 with TRBJ1-2; no definite D call. Trimming removed 6 bases from V and 6 bases from J, with 17 bases in between. Germline V CDR1 and CDR2: DFQATT, SNEGSKA (reference sequence). CDR3 length: 13 residues.

The J gene is TRBJ2-3, the V gene TRBV4-2; 11 bases line up with TRBD2. The germline V gene encodes CDR1 LGHNA and CDR2 YNFKEQ. The ends lost 3 bases at V and 2 bases at J; junction bases unmatched: 1. The CDR3 extends over 15 amino acids. The CDR3 DNA reads TGTGCCAGCAGCCAGACTAGCGGGGCCACAGATACGCAGTATTTT. This translates into CASSQTSGATDTQYF.

The count of this clonotype is one. This chain links TRBV7-2 with TRBJ2-5; D is unresolved. The J call is in doubt because the DNA end fits TRBJ2-7 better. Germline CDR1 is SGHTA and CDR2 is FQGNSA. The CDR3 is made up of 14 amino acids. The CDR3 region is CASSSTSVSYEQYF. The CDR3 bases are TGTGCCAGCAGCTCCACGTCGGTATCCTACGAGCAGTACTTC.

V is TRBV24-1 and J is TRBJ2-7; 9 positions agree with TRBD2. Losses at the gene ends were 6 bases for V and 2 bases for J; bases not matched to a gene: 10. The CDR3 sequence is 16 residues long. The germline V gene encodes CDR1 KGHDR and CDR2 SFDVKD. CDR3 nucleotides: TGTGCCACCAGTACTCCTAGCGGGACACCTCCCTACGAGCAGTACTTC. This translates into CATSTPSGTPPYEQYF.

This chain uses TRBV7-9 with TRBJ1-6; D possibly corresponds to TRBD1 (5 bases). Looked up from germline, CDR1 is SEHNR and CDR2 is FQNEAQ (reference sequence). CDR3 length: 15 residues. Trimming stripped 3 bases from V and 7 bases from J, with 13 bases between. In nucleotides, the CDR3 is TGTGCCAGCAGCTTTCATCAGGGCGACAATTCACCCCTCCACTTT. Residues: CASSFHQGDNSPLHF.

Remarks on this clonotype: This may arise from a read error, as a much more abundant clone is one base away. V usage is TRBV4-1 and J usage is TRBJ1-5, with D perhaps matching TRBD1 (5 bases). Looked up from germline, CDR1 is MGHRA and CDR2 is YSYEKL. The CDR3 covers 16 residues. Trimming left V 0 bases short and J 1 base short, with 10 bases between. The CDR3 here is CASSQDEGNSNQPQHF. CDR3 DNA: TGCGCCAGCAGCCAAGATGAGGGGAACAGCAATCAGCCCCAGCATTTT.

V and J are TRBV7-2 and TRBJ2-7; 11 nucleotides line up with TRBD1. Germline loops: CDR1 SGHTA, CDR2 FQGNSA. V lost 5 bases, J lost 2 bases, and 5 bases stayed unmatched. The CDR3 length is 15 residues. CDR3 sequence reads: CASSLGQGVTYEQYF. The CDR3 region has the DNA TGTGCCAGCAGCCTGGGACAGGGGGTGACCTACGAGCAGTACTTC.

This clonotype was seen ten or more times. The chain links TRBV20-1 to TRBJ2-1; D remains ambiguous. The ends were cut back, 7 bases at V and 5 bases at J, with 15 bases in the middle. This CDR3 comprises 13 residues. In germline, CDR1 is DFQATT, CDR2 SNEGSKA (reference sequence). The CDR3 sequence: CSVSGLGDNEQFF. As DNA, the CDR3 is TGCAGTGTTTCGGGCCTGGGCGACAATGAGCAGTTCTTC.

This clonotype was detected only once. Being one base from a much bigger clone, this may be a read error. The chain carries TRBV12-5 and TRBJ1-2, with a tentative D call TRBD1 (5 bases). V lost 2 bases, J lost 8 bases, and 24 bases lay in between. The CDR3 has 17 residues. Germline V gene lookup returns CDR1 LGHNT and CDR2 FRNRAP. In nucleotides, the CDR3 is TGTGCTAGTGGTTTGCCCCCGTCTGCGCGGCAGGGTGGCGGCTACACCTTC. It encodes CASGLPPSARQGGGYTF.

The V and J genes are TRBV20-1 and TRBJ2-5; TRBD1 agrees at 7 bases. Germline CDR1 reads DFQATT; CDR2 reads SNEGSKA (reference sequence). After removal of 6 bases from V and 1 base from J, the junction contained 5 bases not matched to a gene. The CDR3 runs to 13 residues. CDR3 DNA sequence: TGCAGTGCATTCCGGGACAGCCAAGAGACCCAGTACTTC. This codes for CSAFRDSQETQYF.

This chain joins TRBV20-1 and TRBJ2-1, with 10 bases that match TRBD2. Trimming cost V 6 bases and J 7 bases; bases outside gene matches: 12. Germline CDR1 and CDR2: DFQATT and SNEGSKA (reference sequence). CDR3 size: 15 residues. The CDR3 region has the DNA TGCAGTGCATCGCCCGTACTAGCGGGAACAAATGAGCAGTTCTTC. It yields the protein CSASPVLAGTNEQFF.

The chain links TRBV12-3 or TRBV12-4 to TRBJ1-1; a weak D match, TRBD1 (5 bases). This CDR3 is 14 amino acids long. Trimming pared 7 bases from V and 4 bases from J, leaving 16 bases between. This CDR3 reads CASTLKLGGTEAFF. CDR3 DNA sequence: TGTGCCAGCACCCTGAAGTTGGGGGGCACTGAAGCTTTCTTT.

In this sample, this clonotype turned up a few times. This sequence joins TRBV2 and TRBJ1-6; TRBD1 aligns across 7 bases. The J segment lost 5 bases and the V segment lost 8 bases, leaving 6 bases of the junction unmatched. Germline loops: CDR1 SNHLY, CDR2 FYNNEI. CDR3 length equals 14 residues. The CDR3 region is CASGSGTDNSPLHF. Here the CDR3 DNA reads TGTGCCAGCGGCTCCGGGACAGATAATTCACCCCTCCACTTT.

This clonotype was counted only a few times. This sequence joins TRBV7-8 and TRBJ1-6; unclear D gene. CDR1 and CDR2 from the germline V gene are SGHVS and FQNEAQ. V was trimmed by 5 bases and J by 7 bases, leaving 21 bases between them. The CDR3 contains 17 residues. CDR3 nucleotides: TGTGCCAGCAGCCCCCACCGGCCCACCCGGCCGAATTCACCCCTCCACTTT. Translating gives CASSPHRPTRPNSPLHF.

This clonotype was recorded many times. This chain links TRBV5-6 with TRBJ2-5; D possibly matches TRBD1 or TRBD2 (7 bases each). The CDR3 length is 15 residues. The germline CDR1 and CDR2 sequences are SGHDT and YYEEEE. V lost 6 bases to trimming and J lost 5 bases, with 20 bases between them. CDR3 residues: CASTQNRGGYETQYF. In DNA, the CDR3 is TGTGCCAGCACCCAAAACAGGGGAGGGTATGAGACCCAGTACTTC.

This clonotype was observed a handful of times. The V and J genes are TRBV2 and TRBJ1-1; unclear D gene. Looked up from germline, CDR1 is SNHLY and CDR2 is FYNNEI. With 4 bases removed from V and 7 bases from J, the gap between germline ends came to 10 bases. This CDR3 spans 12 amino acids. CDR3 protein: CASSGRPGEAFF. CDR3 bases: TGTGCCAGCAGTGGGAGGCCCGGTGAAGCTTTCTTT.

The chain joins TRBV7-2 to TRBJ1-5; D remains ambiguous. V was shortened by 3 bases and J by 3 bases, with 9 bases between the two germline ends. Germline V gives CDR1 SGHTA, CDR2 FQGNSA. This CDR3 has 14 amino acids. The CDR3 DNA reads as TGTGCCAGCAGCTTTGCGCATTCCAATCAGCCCCAGCATTTT. Translation: CASSFAHSNQPQHF.

The genes are TRBV2 and TRBJ1-2, with a weak D call TRBD1 (5 bases). Germline values: CDR1 SNHLY, CDR2 FYNNEI. This CDR3 is 17 amino acids long. V was cut by 0 bases and J by 4 bases, with 18 bases left in between. The CDR3 region is CASSEAGTVRALYGYTF. The CDR3 DNA sequence: TGTGCCAGCAGTGAAGCGGGGACCGTGAGGGCGCTCTATGGCTACACCTTC.

This clonotype was found a few times. This chain joins TRBV19 and TRBJ2-7; D is perhaps TRBD1 (5 bases). The CDR3 loop spans 14 amino acids. Germline CDR1 LNHDA, CDR2 SQIVND (reference sequence). With 3 bases removed from V and 2 bases from J, the gap between germline ends came to 11 bases. The DNA of the CDR3 is TGTGCCAGTAGTATCTTAACAGGACCCTACGAGCAGTACTTC. It is translated as CASSILTGPYEQYF.